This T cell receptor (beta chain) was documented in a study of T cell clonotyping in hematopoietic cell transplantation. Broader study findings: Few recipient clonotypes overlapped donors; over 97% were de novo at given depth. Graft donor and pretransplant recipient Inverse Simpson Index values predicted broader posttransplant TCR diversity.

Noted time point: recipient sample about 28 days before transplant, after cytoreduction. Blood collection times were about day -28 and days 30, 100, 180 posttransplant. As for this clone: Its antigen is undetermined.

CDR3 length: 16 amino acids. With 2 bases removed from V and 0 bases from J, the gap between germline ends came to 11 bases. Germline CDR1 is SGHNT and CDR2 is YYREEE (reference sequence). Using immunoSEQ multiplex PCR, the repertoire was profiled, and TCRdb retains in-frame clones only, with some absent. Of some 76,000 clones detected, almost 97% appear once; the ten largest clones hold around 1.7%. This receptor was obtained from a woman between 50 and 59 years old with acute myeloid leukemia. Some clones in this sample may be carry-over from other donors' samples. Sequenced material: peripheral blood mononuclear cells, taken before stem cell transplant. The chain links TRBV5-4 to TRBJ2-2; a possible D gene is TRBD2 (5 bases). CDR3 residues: CASSLIGKSNTGELFF. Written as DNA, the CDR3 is TGTGCCAGCAGCTTAATCGGGAAGTCGAACACCGGGGAGCTGTTTTTT.